Only one count was recorded for the clone carrying this T cell receptor beta chain. The data belong to a study of blood T cell repertoires in COVID-19. Enrolled during active infection, Seattle patients were then followed longitudinally. Original analysis: Estimation of nucleated cell counts relied on the amplification of reference gene primers. Libraries were prepared by immunoSEQ multiplex PCR; TCRdb keeps only in-frame clonotypes and omits some of them. V, J and clone size derive from that table, while D and trimming were established from the DNA sequence. The sample contains a few hundred thousand clones, 65% to 90% of which appear only once. The clonotype was recovered from a woman in her fifties or sixties with COVID-19, enrolled during active disease. The sequencing sample was made of peripheral blood.

The CDR3 protein is CASSLEGLNEQFF. For the CDR3, the DNA is TGCGCCAGCAGCTTGGAGGGACTCAATGAGCAGTTCTTC. The J gene is TRBJ2-1, the V gene TRBV5-1; possibly TRBD2 for D (6 bases). Germline V gene data show CDR1 as SGHRS and CDR2 as YFSETQ. V lost 0 bases to trimming and J lost 6 bases, with 7 bases between them. This CDR3 has 13 amino acids. The full variable domain, in which reference TRBV5-1 and TRBJ2-1 provide the parts outside the CDR3, is KAGVTQTPRYLIKTRGQQVTLSCSPISGHRSVSWYQQTPGQGLQFLFEYFSETQRNKGNFPGRFSGRQFSNSRSEMNVSTLELGDSALYLCASSLEGLNEQFFGPGTRLTVL.